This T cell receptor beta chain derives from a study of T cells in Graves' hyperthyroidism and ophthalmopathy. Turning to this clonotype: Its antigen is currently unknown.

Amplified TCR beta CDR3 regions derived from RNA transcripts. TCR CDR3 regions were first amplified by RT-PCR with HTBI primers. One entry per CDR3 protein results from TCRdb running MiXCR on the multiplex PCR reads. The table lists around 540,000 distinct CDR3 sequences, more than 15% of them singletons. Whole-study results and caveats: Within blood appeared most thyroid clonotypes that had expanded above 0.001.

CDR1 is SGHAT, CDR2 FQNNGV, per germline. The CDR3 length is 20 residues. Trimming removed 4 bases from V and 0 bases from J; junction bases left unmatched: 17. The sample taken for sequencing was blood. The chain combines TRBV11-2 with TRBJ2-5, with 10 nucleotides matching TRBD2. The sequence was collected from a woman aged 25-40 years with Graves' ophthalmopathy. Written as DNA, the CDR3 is TGTGCCAGCAGCTGGCCCGTTCGGACTAGCGGTACGCTCTACCAAGAGACCCAGTACTTC. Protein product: CASSWPVRTSGTLYQETQYF. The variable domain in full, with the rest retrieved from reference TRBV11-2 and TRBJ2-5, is EAGVAQSPRYKIIEKRQSVAFWCNPISGHATLYWYQQILGQGPKLLIQFQNNGVVDDSQLPKDRFSAERLKGVDSTLKIQPAKLEDSAVYLCASSWPVRTSGTLYQETQYFGPGTRLLVL.